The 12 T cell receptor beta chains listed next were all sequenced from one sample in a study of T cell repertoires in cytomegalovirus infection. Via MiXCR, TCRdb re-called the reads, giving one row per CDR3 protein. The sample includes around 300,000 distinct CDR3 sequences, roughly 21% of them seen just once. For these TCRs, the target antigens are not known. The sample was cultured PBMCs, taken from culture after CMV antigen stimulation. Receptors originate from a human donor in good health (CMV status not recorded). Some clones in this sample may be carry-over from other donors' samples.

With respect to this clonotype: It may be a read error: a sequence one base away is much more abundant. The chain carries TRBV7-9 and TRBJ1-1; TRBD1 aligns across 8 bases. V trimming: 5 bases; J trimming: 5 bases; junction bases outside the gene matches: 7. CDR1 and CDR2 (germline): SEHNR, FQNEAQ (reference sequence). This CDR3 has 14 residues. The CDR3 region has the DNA TGTGCCAGCAGCGCTCCAGGGACAGGAACTGAAGCTTTCTTT. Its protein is CASSAPGTGTEAFF. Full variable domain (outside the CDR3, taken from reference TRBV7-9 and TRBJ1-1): DTGVSQNPRHKITKRGQNVTFRCDPISEHNRLYWYRQTLGQGPEFLTYFQNEAQLEKSRLLSDRFSAERPKGSFSTLEIQRTEQGDSAMYLCASSAPGTGTEAFFGQGTRLTVV.

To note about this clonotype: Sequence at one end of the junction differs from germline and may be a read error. CDR3 DNA: TGTGACAGCAGAGGGGTCACAGATACGCAGTATTTT. Translating gives CDSRGVTDTQYF. The gene calls are TRBV27 and TRBJ2-3; the D gene could be TRBD1 or TRBD2 (5 bases each). The length of the CDR3 is 12 residues. Germline-derived CDR1 and CDR2 are MNHEY and SMNVEV (reference sequence).

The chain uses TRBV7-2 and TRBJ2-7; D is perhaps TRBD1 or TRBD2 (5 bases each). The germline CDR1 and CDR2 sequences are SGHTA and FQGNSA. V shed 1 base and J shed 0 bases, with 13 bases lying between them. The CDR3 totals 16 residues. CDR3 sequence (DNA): TGTGCCAGCAGCTTAGACGGGGCAGGGACCTCCTACGAGCAGTACTTC. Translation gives CASSLDGAGTSYEQYF.

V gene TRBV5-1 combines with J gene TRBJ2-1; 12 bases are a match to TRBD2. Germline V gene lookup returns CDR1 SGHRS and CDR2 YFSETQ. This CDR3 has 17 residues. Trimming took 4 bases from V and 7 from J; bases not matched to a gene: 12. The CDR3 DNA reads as TGCGCCAGCAGCCTATGGGAGCTAGCGGGAGGGCCGAATGAGCAGTTCTTC. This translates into CASSLWELAGGPNEQFF. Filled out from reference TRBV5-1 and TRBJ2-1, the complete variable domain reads KAGVTQTPRYLIKTRGQQVTLSCSPISGHRSVSWYQQTPGQGLQFLFEYFSETQRNKGNFPGRFSGRQFSNSRSEMNVSTLELGDSALYLCASSLWELAGGPNEQFFGPGTRLTVL.

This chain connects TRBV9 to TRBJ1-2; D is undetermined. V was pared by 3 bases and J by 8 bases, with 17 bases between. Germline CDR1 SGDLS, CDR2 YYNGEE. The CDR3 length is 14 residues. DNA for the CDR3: TGTGCCAGCAGCGCCGTCGGAGGGCTCGGAGGCTACACCTTC. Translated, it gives CASSAVGGLGGYTF.

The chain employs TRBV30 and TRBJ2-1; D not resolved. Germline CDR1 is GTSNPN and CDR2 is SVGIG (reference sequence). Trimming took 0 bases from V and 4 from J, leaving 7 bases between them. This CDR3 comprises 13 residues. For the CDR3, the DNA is TGTGCCTGGAGTGTTACCAATTACAATGAGCAGTTCTTC. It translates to CAWSVTNYNEQFF.

For the CDR3, the DNA is TGTGCCAGCAGACGTGACAGGGGCATCTATGGCTACACCTTC. Translating gives CASRRDRGIYGYTF. The rearrangement links TRBV6-5 to TRBJ1-2, with TRBD1 identical over 8 bases. Germline CDR1 and CDR2: MNHEY and SVGAGI. The CDR3 runs 14 residues. Trimming removed 6 bases from V and 4 bases from J; junction bases left unmatched: 7.

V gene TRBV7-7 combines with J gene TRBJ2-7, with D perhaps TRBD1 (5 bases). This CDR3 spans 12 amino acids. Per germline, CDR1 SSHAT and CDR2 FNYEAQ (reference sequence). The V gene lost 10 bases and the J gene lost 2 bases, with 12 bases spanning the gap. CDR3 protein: CANDRSTYEQYF. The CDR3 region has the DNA TGTGCCAACGACAGATCAACCTACGAGCAGTACTTC. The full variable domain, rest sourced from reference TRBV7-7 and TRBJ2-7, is GAGVSQSPRYKVTKRGQDVTLRCDPISSHATLYWYQQALGQGPEFLTYFNYEAQPDKSGLPSDRFSAERPEGSISTLTIQRTEQRDSAMYRCANDRSTYEQYFGPGTRLTVT.

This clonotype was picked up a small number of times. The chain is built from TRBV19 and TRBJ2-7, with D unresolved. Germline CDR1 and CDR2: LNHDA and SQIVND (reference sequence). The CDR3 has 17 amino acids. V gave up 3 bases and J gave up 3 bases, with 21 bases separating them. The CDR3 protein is CASSMSVTGITFYEQYF. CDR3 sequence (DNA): TGTGCCAGTAGTATGAGCGTGACTGGTATAACCTTCTACGAGCAGTACTTC.

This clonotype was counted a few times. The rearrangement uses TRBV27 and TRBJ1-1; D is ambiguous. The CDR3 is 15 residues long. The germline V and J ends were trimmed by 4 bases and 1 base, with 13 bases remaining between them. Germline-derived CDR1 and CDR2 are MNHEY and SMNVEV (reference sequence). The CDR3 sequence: CASSSPGSSNTEAFF. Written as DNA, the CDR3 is TGTGCCAGCAGTTCCCCCGGCAGTTCGAACACTGAAGCTTTCTTT.

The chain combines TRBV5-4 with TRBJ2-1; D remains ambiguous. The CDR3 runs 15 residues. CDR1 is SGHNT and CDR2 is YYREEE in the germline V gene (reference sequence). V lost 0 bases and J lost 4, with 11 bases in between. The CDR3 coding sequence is TGTGCCAGCAGCTTGGGGGCACCCGGGTACAATGAGCAGTTCTTC. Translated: CASSLGAPGYNEQFF.

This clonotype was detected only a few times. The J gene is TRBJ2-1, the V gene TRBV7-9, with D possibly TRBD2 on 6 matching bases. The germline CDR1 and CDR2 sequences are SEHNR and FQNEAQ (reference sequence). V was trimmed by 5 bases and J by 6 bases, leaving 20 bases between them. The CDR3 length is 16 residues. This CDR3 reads CASSPKGSGWFNEQFF. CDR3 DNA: TGTGCCAGCAGCCCGAAAGGCAGCGGGTGGTTCAATGAGCAGTTCTTC.